This is a list of T cell receptor beta chains from one sample in a study of cytomegalovirus exposure and HLA in healthy donors. Measured with immunoSEQ multiplex PCR; TCRdb has only the in-frame clones, and not every one. The sample includes about 170,000 clones, roughly 80% of them seen just once. Material for sequencing was PBMCs. These receptors came from a woman aged 45-65 years in good health and CMV-seropositive. CDR3s include the opening cysteine and the closing phenylalanine or tryptophan. Each record gives: V gene, D gene, J gene, clone size, CDR3 DNA, CDR3 protein. D genes are given only for firm matches. Size values are once, few and many counts, or a class for expanded clones, and some rows have none.

TRBV30	NA	TRBJ2-6	few	TGTGCCTGGAGTGTCCCTAACAGCTTTGGGGCCAACGTCCTGACTTTC	CAWSVPNSFGANVLTF
TRBV5-1	TRBD2	TRBJ2-3	NA	TGCGCCAGCAGCTTGAAGGTAGCGGGGGGGCCCACAGATACGCAGTATTTT	CASSLKVAGGPTDTQYF
TRBV15	TRBD1	TRBJ2-3	NA	TGTGCCACCTCCGGGACAGGGACTAGCACAGATACGCAGTATTTT	CATSGTGTSTDTQYF
TRBV30	NA	TRBJ2-6	once	TGTGCCTGGAGTCAACCTGGGAGCGGGGCCAACGTCCTGACTTTC	CAWSQPGSGANVLTF
TRBV6-5	TRBD1	TRBJ2-1	NA	TGTGCCAGCAGTAGGCTCCCGCAGGGGGAGTATGAGCAGTTCTTC	CASSRLPQGEYEQFF
TRBV6-5	TRBD1	TRBJ1-2	NA	TGTGCCAGCAGGACAGGGGGCGGGTATGGCTACACCTTC	CASRTGGGYGYTF
TRBV11-3	TRBD2	TRBJ2-5	few	TGTGCCAGCAGCCCCGGGGGGGTAGAAGAGACCCAGTACTTC	CASSPGGVEETQYF
TRBV19	NA	TRBJ2-7	NA	TGTGCCAGTAGTATCCAGCGGGCATTAAATGTCGAGCAGTACTTC	CASSIQRALNVEQYF
TRBV9	TRBD2	TRBJ2-3	NA	TGTGCCAGCAGCGTAGAATTAAGGGAGACTAGCGGGGTATGGGGCACAGATACGCAGTATTTT	CASSVELRETSGVWGTDTQYF
TRBV5-1	NA	TRBJ2-3	NA	TGCGCCAGCAGTTTTGGGGGCCATGCAGATACGCAGTATTTT	CASSFGGHADTQYF
TRBV7-8	TRBD1	TRBJ1-2	NA	TGTGCCAGCAGCCCAGTAGGGGGGGACAGGGGAGGTTATGGCTACACCTTC	CASSPVGGDRGGYGYTF
TRBV7-9	TRBD1	TRBJ1-4	NA	TGTGCCAGCAGCTTTAGACAGGGGAGATTGACTAATGAAAAACTGTTTTTT	CASSFRQGRLTNEKLFF
TRBV10-3	NA	TRBJ2-3	few	TGTGCCATCTCCGAGGTTGCCCAGACAGATACGCAGTATTTT	CAISEVAQTDTQYF
TRBV20-1	NA	TRBJ1-5	NA	TGCAGTGCAGGGGACTCTTCAACCCAGCATTTT	CSAGDSSTQHF
TRBV5-1	NA	TRBJ2-2	NA	TGCGCCAGCAGCTTGCTCTCATCAGGTTTTACCGGGGAGCTGTTTTTT	CASSLLSSGFTGELFF
TRBV11-3	NA	TRBJ2-2	NA	TGTGCCAGCAGCTTAGTCGGGGGTATCGAAACCGGGGAGCTGTTTTTT	CASSLVGGIETGELFF
TRBV9	TRBD2	TRBJ2-1	NA	TGTGCCAGCAGCTTTTACGGGGGGGCGTACAATGAGCAGTTCTTC	CASSFYGGAYNEQFF
TRBV29-1	NA	TRBJ1-1	NA	TGCAGCGTTGAAGCTGGGGGGATTGGGTGGGACACTGAAGCTTTCTTT	CSVEAGGIGWDTEAFF
TRBV6-1	NA	TRBJ2-5	NA	TGTGCCAGCAGTGTATCAGGCGCGGGGGAGACCCAGTACTTC	CASSVSGAGETQYF
TRBV4-1	NA	TRBJ2-2	NA	TGCGCCAGCAGCCCTACACTAACAGGGTACACCGGGGAGCTGTTTTTT	CASSPTLTGYTGELFF
TRBV14	TRBD2	TRBJ2-7	NA	TGTGCCAGCAGCCCGGGACTAGCGGGGGGGTCCTACGAGCAGTACTTC	CASSPGLAGGSYEQYF
TRBV6-1	TRBD2	TRBJ2-7	NA	TGTGCCAGCACTGGGACTAGCCCCAGTGGCGAGCAGTACTTC	CASTGTSPSGEQYF